This T cell receptor beta chain derives from a study of shared clonotypes between healthy human individuals. The naive CD8 fraction comprised CD45RO-negative cells positively selected for CCR7 and excluded terminally differentiated effector memory CD45RA+ cells. Study results and caveats: Researchers sampled only blood; tissue repertoires likely differ.

At a deep level, the assay was run. Sequenced by immunoSEQ multiplex PCR; TCRdb stores in-frame clones only, minus some. The sample carries roughly 2.1 million clones, 85% to 95% recorded once. On this clone itself: Its antigen is unknown.

The ends were cut back, 4 bases at V and 2 bases at J, with 11 bases in the middle. The germline gives CDR1 LNHDA, CDR2 SQIVND (reference sequence). The CDR3 has 14 amino acids. The V gene is TRBV19, the J gene TRBJ1-1; a possible D gene is TRBD1 (6 bases). The sample was naive CD8+ T cells from PBMCs. The receptor comes from a man in his late teens or twenties in good health. Some clones in this sample may be carry-over from other donors' samples. CDR3 DNA: TGTGCCAGTAGTAACCCCAGGGGCAACACTGAAGCTTTCTTT. Amino acid sequence: CASSNPRGNTEAFF.